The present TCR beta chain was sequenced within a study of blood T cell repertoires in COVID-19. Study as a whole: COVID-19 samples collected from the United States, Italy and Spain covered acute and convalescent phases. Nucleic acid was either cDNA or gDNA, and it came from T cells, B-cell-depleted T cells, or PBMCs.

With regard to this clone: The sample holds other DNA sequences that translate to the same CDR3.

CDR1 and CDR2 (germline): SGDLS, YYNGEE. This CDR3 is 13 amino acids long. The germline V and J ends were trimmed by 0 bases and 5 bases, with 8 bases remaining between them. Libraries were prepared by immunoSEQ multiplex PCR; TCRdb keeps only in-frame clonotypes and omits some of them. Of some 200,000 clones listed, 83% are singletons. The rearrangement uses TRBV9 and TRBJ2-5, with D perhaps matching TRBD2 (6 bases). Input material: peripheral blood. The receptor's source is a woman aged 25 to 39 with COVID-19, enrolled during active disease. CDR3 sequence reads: CASSVAGGETQYF. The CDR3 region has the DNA TGTGCCAGCAGCGTAGCCGGAGGGGAGACCCAGTACTTC.